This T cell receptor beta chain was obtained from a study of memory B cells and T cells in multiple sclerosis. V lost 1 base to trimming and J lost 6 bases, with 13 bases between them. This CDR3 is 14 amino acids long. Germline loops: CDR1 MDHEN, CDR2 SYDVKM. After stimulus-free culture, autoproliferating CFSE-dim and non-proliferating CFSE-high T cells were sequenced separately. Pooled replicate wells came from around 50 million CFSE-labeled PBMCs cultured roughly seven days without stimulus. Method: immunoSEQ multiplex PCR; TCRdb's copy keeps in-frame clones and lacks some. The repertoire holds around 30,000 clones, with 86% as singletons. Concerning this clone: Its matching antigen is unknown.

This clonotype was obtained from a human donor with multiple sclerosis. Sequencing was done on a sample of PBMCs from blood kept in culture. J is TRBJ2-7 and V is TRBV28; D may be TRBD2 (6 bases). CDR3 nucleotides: TGTGCCAGCAGTTTATACCCACTGGGGGGCGAGCAGTACTTC. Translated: CASSLYPLGGEQYF.